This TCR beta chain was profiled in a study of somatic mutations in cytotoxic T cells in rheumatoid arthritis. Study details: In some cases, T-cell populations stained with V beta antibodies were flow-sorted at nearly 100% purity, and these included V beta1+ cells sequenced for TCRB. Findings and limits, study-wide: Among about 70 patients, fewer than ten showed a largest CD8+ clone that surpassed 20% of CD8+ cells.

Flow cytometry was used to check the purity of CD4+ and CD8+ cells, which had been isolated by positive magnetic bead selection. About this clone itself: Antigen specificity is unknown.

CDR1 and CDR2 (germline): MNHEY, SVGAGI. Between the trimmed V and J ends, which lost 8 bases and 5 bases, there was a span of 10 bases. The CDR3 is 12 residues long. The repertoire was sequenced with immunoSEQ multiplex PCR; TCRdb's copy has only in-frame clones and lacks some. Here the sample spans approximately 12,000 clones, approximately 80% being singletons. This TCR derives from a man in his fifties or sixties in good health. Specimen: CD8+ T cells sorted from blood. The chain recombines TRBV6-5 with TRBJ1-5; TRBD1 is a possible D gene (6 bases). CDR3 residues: CASGDRHQPQHF. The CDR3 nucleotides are TGTGCCAGCGGCGACAGGCATCAGCCCCAGCATTTT.